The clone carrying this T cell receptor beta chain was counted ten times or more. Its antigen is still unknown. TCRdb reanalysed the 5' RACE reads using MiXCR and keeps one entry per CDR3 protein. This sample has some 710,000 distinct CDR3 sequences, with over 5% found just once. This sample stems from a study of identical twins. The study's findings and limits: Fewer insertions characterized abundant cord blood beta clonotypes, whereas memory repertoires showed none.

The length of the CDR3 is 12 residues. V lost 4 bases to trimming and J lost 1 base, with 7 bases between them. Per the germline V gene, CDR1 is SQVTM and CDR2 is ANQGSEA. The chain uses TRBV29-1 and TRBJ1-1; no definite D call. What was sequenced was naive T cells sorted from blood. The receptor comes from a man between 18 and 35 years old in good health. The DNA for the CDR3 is TGCAGCGTTGCCAGGTCGAACACTGAAGCTTTCTTT. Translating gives CSVARSNTEAFF.